A selection of T cell receptor beta chains follows, all from one sample in a study of cytomegalovirus exposure and HLA in healthy donors. Sequencing was performed with immunoSEQ multiplex PCR; in TCRdb, only in-frame clones are kept and a portion is missing. This table holds fewer than 350,000 clones, about 87% found once. Input material: PBMCs. These receptors were taken from a young woman in good health and CMV-seronegative. CDR3s include the opening cysteine and the closing phenylalanine or tryptophan. D genes are given only for firm matches. Size values are once, few and many counts, or a class for expanded clones, and some rows have none.

d_call	clone_size	j_call	v_call	cdr3_nt	cdr3_aa
NA	NA	TRBJ1-1	TRBV14	TGTGCCAGCAGCCAAGGAGGGAGGTATGCTTTCTTT	CASSQGGRYAFF
TRBD2	NA	TRBJ2-7	TRBV7-8	TGTGCCAGCAGCGATCTAGCGGGGGGTGGGGAGCAGTACTTC	CASSDLAGGGEQYF
NA	NA	TRBJ2-7	TRBV7-3	TGTGCCAGCAGCTTAGCCCCGGGACACAACCGCGAGCAGTACTTC	CASSLAPGHNREQYF
NA	NA	TRBJ2-6	TRBV7-3	TGTGCCAGCAGCGGAGGGACCGGTAACTCTGGGGCCAACGTCCTGACTTTC	CASSGGTGNSGANVLTF
NA	NA	TRBJ2-5	TRBV5-1	TGCGCCAGCAGCCTGGACTTAGAGACCCAGTACTTC	CASSLDLETQYF
TRBD2	NA	TRBJ2-7	TRBV27	TGTGCCAGCAGTTCGGCTAGCGGGTACGAGCAGTACTTC	CASSSASGYEQYF
NA	NA	TRBJ1-6	TRBV2	TGTGCCAGCAGCGGACAGAGCTCCTATAATTCCCCCCTCCACTTT	CASSGQSSYNSPLHF
TRBD1	NA	TRBJ2-7	TRBV29-1	TGCAGCGTCGCTTCGGAGACAGGGAACTACGAGCAGTACTTC	CSVASETGNYEQYF
TRBD2	NA	TRBJ2-1	TRBV12-5	TGTGCTAGTGGTTTGGAGACCGGGACTATGCAGTTCTTC	CASGLETGTMQFF
TRBD1	NA	TRBJ1-5	TRBV25-1	TGTGCCAGCAGTGCAGGGACAGGGGCATTGCCCCAGCATTTT	CASSAGTGALPQHF
NA	NA	TRBJ2-7	TRBV27	TGTGCCACAGTCAGGTGGGCCCCATTCGAGCAGTACTTC	CATVRWAPFEQYF
TRBD1	NA	TRBJ2-2	TRBV6-5	TGTGCCAGCAGCCGACAGGGGCGCACCGGGGAGCTGTTTTTT	CASSRQGRTGELFF
TRBD2	NA	TRBJ2-7	TRBV9	TGTGCCAGCAGCGTAGTGGGGGGGACCTACGAGCAGTACTTC	CASSVVGGTYEQYF
NA	NA	TRBJ1-1	TRBV10-1	TGCGCCAGCAGTGAGTTTGGGAGCACTGAAGCTTTCTTT	CASSEFGSTEAFF
NA	NA	TRBJ1-5	TRBV30	TGTGCCTGGAGTGAAACAGGTTTAGGGCCCCAGCATTTT	CAWSETGLGPQHF
NA	NA	TRBJ1-1	TRBV10-3	TGTGCCATCAGTGAGAATGGGGGCAACACTGAAGCTTTCTTT	CAISENGGNTEAFF
NA	NA	TRBJ1-1	TRBV10-3	TGTGCCAGCACAAGCTCCTCGGGGAACACTGAAGCTTTCTTT	CASTSSSGNTEAFF
TRBD1	NA	TRBJ2-7	TRBV5-3	TGTGCCAGAAGCCCCGACAGGGGGACGTACGAGCAGTACTTC	CARSPDRGTYEQYF
TRBD2	NA	TRBJ2-2	TRBV7-3	TGTGCCAGCAGCCCCCCGACTAGCGGGACCGGGGAGCTGTTTTTT	CASSPPTSGTGELFF
TRBD1	NA	TRBJ1-2	TRBV2	TGTGCCAGCAGTGAGAAGGGGACCGGGACAGGGCTGGGCGGCTACACCTTC	CASSEKGTGTGLGGYTF
TRBD1	once	TRBJ1-2	TRBV6-5	TGTGCCAGTGGAGGGGGCCCCTGGTCGGGAGGCTACACCTTC	CASGGGPWSGGYTF
NA	NA	TRBJ2-7	TRBV2	TGTGCCAGCTGTAACCGGGACTCCTCCTACGAGCAGTACTTC	CASCNRDSSYEQYF
NA	NA	TRBJ2-7	TRBV2	TGTGCCAGCAGTGTAGGCGGCGCGGGCGAGCAGTACTTC	CASSVGGAGEQYF
TRBD1	NA	TRBJ1-5	TRBV5-4	TGTGCCAGCAGCTTGGGCGGGACAGGGGATCAGCCCCAGCATTTT	CASSLGGTGDQPQHF
NA	NA	TRBJ1-4	TRBV5-1	TGCGCCAGCAGCTTGACTCCCGGGGAAAAACTGTTTTTT	CASSLTPGEKLFF
TRBD1	NA	TRBJ2-4	TRBV19	TGTGCCAGTCAACAGGGGGCTGCCAAAAACATTCAGTACTTC	CASQQGAAKNIQYF
NA	NA	TRBJ1-3	TRBV11-1	TGTGCCAGCCGCCGCGAATCCTGGAACACCATATATTTT	CASRRESWNTIYF
NA	NA	TRBJ2-3	TRBV20-1	TGCAGTGCTATAAGCACAGATACGCAGTATTTT	CSAISTDTQYF